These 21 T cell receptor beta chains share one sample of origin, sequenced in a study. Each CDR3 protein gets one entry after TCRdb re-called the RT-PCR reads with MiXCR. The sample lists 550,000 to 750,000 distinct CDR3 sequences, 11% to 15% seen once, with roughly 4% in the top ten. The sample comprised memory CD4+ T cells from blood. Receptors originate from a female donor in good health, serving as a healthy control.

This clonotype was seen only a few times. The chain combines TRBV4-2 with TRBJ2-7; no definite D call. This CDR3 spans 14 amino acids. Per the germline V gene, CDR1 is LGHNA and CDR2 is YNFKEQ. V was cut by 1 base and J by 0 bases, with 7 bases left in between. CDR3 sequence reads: CASSQVVSSYEQYF. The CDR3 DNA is TGTGCCAGCAGCCAAGTCGTCAGCTCCTACGAGCAGTACTTC.

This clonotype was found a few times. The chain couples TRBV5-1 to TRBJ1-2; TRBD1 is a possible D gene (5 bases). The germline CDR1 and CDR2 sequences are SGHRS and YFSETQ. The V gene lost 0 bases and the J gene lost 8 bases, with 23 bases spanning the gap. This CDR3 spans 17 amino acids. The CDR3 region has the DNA TGCGCCAGCAGCTTGGGGCAAACAGGAGCCCTATATCGAGGCTACACCTTC. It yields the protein CASSLGQTGALYRGYTF.

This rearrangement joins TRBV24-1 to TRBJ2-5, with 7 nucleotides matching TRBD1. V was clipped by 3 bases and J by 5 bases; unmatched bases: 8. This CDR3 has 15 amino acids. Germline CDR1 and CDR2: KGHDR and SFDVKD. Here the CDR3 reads CATSDPAGGSETQYF. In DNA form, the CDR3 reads TGTGCCACCAGTGATCCAGCAGGGGGTAGTGAGACCCAGTACTTC.

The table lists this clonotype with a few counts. CDR3 residues: CASIWGAGTGYNEQFF. In DNA form, the CDR3 reads TGTGCCAGCATCTGGGGGGCTGGAACTGGTTACAATGAGCAGTTCTTC. The V gene is TRBV12-3 or TRBV12-4, the J gene TRBJ2-1, with D possibly being TRBD1 or TRBD2 (6 bases each). The CDR3 is 16 residues long. V gave up 7 bases and J gave up 4 bases, with 20 bases separating them.

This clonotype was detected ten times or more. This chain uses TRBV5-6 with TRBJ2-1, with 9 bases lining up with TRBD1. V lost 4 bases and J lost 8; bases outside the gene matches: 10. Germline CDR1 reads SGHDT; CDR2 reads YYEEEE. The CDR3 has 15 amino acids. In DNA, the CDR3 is TGTGCCAGCAGCCACCGGGGGACAGGGTATCATGAGCAGTTCTTC. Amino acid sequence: CASSHRGTGYHEQFF.

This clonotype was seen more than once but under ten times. CDR3 residues: CASSMTGGIQPQHF. The CDR3 DNA sequence: TGTGCCAGTAGTATGACAGGGGGCATTCAGCCCCAGCATTTT. The V call is TRBV19, the J call TRBJ1-5; 10 nucleotides agree with TRBD1. Germline CDR1 LNHDA, CDR2 SQIVND (reference sequence). Losses at the gene ends were 3 bases for V and 6 bases for J; bases not matched to a gene: 2. The CDR3 runs 14 residues.

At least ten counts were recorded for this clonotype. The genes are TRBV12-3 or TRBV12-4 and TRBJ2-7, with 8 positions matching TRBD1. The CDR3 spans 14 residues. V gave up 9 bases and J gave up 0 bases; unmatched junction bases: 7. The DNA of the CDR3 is TGTGCCAGTTCGGGACAGGCGAGCTCCTACGAGCAGTACTTC. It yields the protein CASSGQASSYEQYF.

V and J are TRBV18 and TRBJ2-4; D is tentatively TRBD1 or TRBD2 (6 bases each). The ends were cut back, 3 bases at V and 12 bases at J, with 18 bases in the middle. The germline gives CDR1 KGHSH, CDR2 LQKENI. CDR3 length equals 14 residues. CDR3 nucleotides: TGTGCCAGCTCACCCCATCCGAACAGGGACTCTCAGTACTTC. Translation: CASSPHPNRDSQYF.

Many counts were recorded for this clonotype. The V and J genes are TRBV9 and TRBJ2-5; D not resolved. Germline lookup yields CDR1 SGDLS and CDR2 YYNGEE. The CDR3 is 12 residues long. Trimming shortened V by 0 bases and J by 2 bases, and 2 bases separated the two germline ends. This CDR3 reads CASSVGQETQYF. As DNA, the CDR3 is TGTGCCAGCAGCGTAGGTCAAGAGACCCAGTACTTC.

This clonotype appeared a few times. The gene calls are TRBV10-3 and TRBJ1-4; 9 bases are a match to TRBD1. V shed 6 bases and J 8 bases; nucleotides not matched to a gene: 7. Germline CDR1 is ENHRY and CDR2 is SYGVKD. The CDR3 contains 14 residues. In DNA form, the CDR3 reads TGTGCCATCAGAAGACAGGGGGATAGCGAAAAACTGTTTTTT. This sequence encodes CAIRRQGDSEKLFF.

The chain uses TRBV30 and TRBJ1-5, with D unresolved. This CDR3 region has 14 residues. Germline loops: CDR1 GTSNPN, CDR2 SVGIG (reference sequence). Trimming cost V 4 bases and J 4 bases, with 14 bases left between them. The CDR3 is CAWNGGQRNQPQHF. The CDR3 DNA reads TGTGCCTGGAATGGTGGTCAGCGGAATCAGCCCCAGCATTTT.

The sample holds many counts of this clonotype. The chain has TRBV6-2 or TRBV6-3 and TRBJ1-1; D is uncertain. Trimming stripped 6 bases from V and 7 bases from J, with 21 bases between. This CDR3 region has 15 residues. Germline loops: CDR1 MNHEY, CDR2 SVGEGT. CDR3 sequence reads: CASSSGFLRGGEAFF. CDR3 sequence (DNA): TGTGCCAGCAGCTCGGGCTTCTTACGGGGTGGTGAAGCTTTCTTT.

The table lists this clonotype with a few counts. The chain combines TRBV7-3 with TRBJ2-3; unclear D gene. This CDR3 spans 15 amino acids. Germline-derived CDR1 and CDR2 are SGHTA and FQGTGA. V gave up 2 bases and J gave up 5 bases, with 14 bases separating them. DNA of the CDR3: TGTGCCAGCAGCTTAGGTCCAGCTGTGGAAGATACGCAGTATTTT. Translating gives CASSLGPAVEDTQYF. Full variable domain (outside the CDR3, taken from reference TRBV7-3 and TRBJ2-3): GAGVSQTPSNKVTEKGKYVELRCDPISGHTALYWYRQSLGQGPEFLIYFQGTGAADDSGLPNDRFFAVRPEGSVSTLKIQRTERGDSAVYLCASSLGPAVEDTQYFGPGTRLTVL.

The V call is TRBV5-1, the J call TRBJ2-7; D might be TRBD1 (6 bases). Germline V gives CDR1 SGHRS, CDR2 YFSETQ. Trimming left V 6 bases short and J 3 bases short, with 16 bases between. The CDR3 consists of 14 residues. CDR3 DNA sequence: TGCGCCAGCAACGACCCTGGGGGCGGCTACGAGCAGTACTTC. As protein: CASNDPGGGYEQYF.

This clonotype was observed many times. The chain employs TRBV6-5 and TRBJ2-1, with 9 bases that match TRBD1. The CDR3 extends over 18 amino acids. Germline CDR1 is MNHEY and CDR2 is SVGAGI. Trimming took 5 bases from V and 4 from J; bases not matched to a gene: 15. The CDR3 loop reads CASSRHRGRLGEYNEQFF. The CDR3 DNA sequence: TGTGCCAGCAGTCGACACAGGGGGCGTCTTGGCGAATACAATGAGCAGTTCTTC.

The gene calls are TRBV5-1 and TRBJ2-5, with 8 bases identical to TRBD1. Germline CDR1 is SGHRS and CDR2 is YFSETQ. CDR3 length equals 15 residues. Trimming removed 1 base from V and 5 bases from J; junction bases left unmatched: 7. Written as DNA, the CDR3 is TGCGCCAGCAGCTTGACCCCAGGGGGCGCGGAGACCCAGTACTTC. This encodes CASSLTPGGAETQYF.

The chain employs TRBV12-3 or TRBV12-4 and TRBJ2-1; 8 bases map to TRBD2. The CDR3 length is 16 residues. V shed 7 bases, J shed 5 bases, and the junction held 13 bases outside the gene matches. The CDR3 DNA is TGTGCCAGCACCAGTTTCGGCGGGAGGAACCACAATGAGCAGTTCTTC. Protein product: CASTSFGGRNHNEQFF.

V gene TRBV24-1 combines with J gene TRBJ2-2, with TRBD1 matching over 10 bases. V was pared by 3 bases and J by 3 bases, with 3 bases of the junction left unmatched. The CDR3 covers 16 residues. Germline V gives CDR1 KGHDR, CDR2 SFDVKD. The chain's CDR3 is CATSDPGTGDTGELFF. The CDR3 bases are TGTGCCACCAGTGATCCCGGGACAGGGGACACCGGGGAGCTGTTTTTT.

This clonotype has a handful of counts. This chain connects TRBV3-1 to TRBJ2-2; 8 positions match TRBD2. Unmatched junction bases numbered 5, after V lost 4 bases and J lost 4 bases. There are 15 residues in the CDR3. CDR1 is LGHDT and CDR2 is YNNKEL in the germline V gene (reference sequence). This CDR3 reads CASSPLTSVTGELFF. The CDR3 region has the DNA TGTGCCAGCAGCCCCCTGACTAGCGTCACCGGGGAGCTGTTTTTT.

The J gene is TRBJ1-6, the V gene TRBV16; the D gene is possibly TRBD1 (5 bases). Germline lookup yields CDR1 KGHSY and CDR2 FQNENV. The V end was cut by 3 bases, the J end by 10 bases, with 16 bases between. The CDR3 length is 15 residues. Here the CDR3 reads CASSHLPGGESPLHF. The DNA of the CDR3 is TGTGCCAGCAGCCACCTGCCTGGGGGTGAATCACCCCTCCACTTT.

The CDR3 sequence: CASSPTGESYGYTF. CDR3 sequence (DNA): TGTGCCAGCTCACCCACAGGGGAGTCCTATGGCTACACCTTC. V usage is TRBV18 and J usage is TRBJ1-2, with 7 bases aligning to TRBD1. CDR3 length: 14 residues. V lost 3 bases to trimming and J lost 4 bases; unmatched junction nucleotides: 5. CDR1 KGHSH and CDR2 LQKENI come from the germline V gene.